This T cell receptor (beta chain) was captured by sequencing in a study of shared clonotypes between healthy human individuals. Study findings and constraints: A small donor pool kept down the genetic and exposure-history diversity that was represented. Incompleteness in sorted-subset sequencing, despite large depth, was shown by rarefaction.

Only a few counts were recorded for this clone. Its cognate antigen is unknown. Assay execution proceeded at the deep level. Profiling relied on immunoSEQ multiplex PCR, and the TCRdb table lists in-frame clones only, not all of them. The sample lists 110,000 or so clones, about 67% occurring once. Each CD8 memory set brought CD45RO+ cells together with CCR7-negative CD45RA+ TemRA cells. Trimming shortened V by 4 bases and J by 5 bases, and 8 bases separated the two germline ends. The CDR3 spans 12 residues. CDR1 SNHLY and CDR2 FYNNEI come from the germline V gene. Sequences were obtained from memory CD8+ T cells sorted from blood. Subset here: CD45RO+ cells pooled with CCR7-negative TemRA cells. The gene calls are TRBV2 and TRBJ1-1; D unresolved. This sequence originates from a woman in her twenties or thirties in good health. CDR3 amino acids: CASSATDTEAFF. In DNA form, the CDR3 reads TGTGCCAGCAGTGCCACAGATACTGAAGCTTTCTTT.